Presented here are 13 T cell receptor beta chains from one specimen sequenced in a study of early T cells in non-severe SARS-CoV-2 infection. TCRdb re-called the 5' RACE reads through MiXCR, storing one row per CDR3 protein. The sample has around 30,000 distinct CDR3 sequences, approximately 5% seen once. Sequenced: whole blood. The receptor source for this set is an adult who was a healthcare worker with PCR-confirmed SARS-CoV-2 infection or an uninfected control (not recorded which).

The chain employs TRBV7-9 and TRBJ2-7; D may be TRBD1 (5 bases). V was trimmed by 8 bases and J by 6 bases, leaving 17 bases between them. The CDR3 runs 13 residues. The germline gives CDR1 SEHNR, CDR2 FQNEAQ (reference sequence). The CDR3 nucleotides read TGTGCCAGCCGAAAGAGCCAGGGTCGCGAGCAGTACTTC. Its protein product is CASRKSQGREQYF.

This clonotype was observed at least ten times. This chain joins TRBV27 and TRBJ1-4, with D possibly matching TRBD1 (6 bases). The CDR3 is made up of 15 amino acids. CDR1 MNHEY and CDR2 SMNVEV come from the germline V gene (reference sequence). Between the trimmed V and J ends, which lost 3 bases and 5 bases, there was a span of 13 bases. The CDR3 nucleotides are TGTGCCAGCAGTTTGTCGACAGGCGGGAATGAAAAACTGTTTTTT. This encodes CASSLSTGGNEKLFF.

This chain's CDR3 is CASSLSVAGANVLTF. In DNA form, the CDR3 reads TGTGCCAGCTCATTATCGGTGGCTGGGGCCAACGTCCTGACTTTC. This chain connects TRBV18 to TRBJ2-6, with D hard to call. The CDR3 consists of 15 residues. Looked up from germline, CDR1 is KGHSH and CDR2 is LQKENI. V was clipped by 5 bases and J by 2 bases, with 10 bases between them.

A remark on this clonotype: An end of the junction does not agree with germline; a read error may underlie this. CDR3 protein: CASSLRHMETQYF. In DNA, the CDR3 is TGTGCTAGCAGCTTAAGGCATATGGAGACCCAGTACTTC. This chain uses TRBV7-7 with TRBJ2-5; D is unresolved. CDR3 length equals 13 residues. CDR1 SSHAT and CDR2 FNYEAQ come from the germline V gene (reference sequence). Together with reference TRBV7-7 and TRBJ2-5, the CDR3 gives the full variable domain: GAGVSQSPRYKVTKRGQDVTLRCDPISSHATLYWYQQALGQGPEFLTYFNYEAQPDKSGLPSDRFSAERPEGSISTLTIQRTEQRDSAMYRCASSLRHMETQYFGPGTRLLVL.

The chain uses TRBV5-1 and TRBJ2-1; D might be TRBD2 (5 bases). Trimming took off 1 base at V and 8 bases at J, with 13 bases between the two ends. Per germline, CDR1 SGHRS and CDR2 YFSETQ. The CDR3 contains 14 residues. CDR3 nucleotide sequence: TGCGCCAGCAGCTTGTGGACTCGCGGCGATGAGCAGTTCTTC. Translating gives CASSLWTRGDEQFF.

The sample holds many counts of this clonotype. The genes are TRBV30 and TRBJ2-1, with D unclear. Germline V gene lookup returns CDR1 GTSNPN and CDR2 SVGIG (reference sequence). Deletions cut 6 bases from V and 9 bases from J, with 12 bases between. The length of the CDR3 is 11 residues. The CDR3 nucleotides are TGTGCCTGCTACCTGGTTGGTGAGCAGTTCTTC. This codes for CACYLVGEQFF.

This clonotype was found many times. The chain has TRBV20-1 and TRBJ1-2; D remains ambiguous. Deletions cut 0 bases from V and 0 bases from J, with 23 bases between. Germline V CDR1 and CDR2: DFQATT, SNEGSKA (reference sequence). The CDR3 consists of 19 residues. This chain's CDR3 is CSARDLRNEGSGANYGYTF. Written as DNA, the CDR3 is TGCAGTGCTAGAGATTTACGTAACGAAGGGAGCGGGGCTAACTATGGCTACACCTTC.

The chain recombines TRBV20-1 with TRBJ2-5, with D unresolved. CDR1 is DFQATT and CDR2 is SNEGSKA in the germline V gene (reference sequence). The CDR3 is made up of 14 amino acids. V was trimmed by 1 base and J by 4 bases, leaving 13 bases between them. CDR3 region: CSARVDPHRETQYF. The CDR3 DNA reads TGCAGTGCTAGAGTAGATCCCCACAGAGAGACCCAGTACTTC.

The chain joins TRBV7-2 to TRBJ2-7, with TRBD2 matching over 7 bases. The CDR3 sequence is 14 residues long. Germline V gene data show CDR1 as SGHTA and CDR2 as FQGNSA. After removal of 5 bases from V and 3 bases from J, the junction contained 7 bases not matched to a gene. Written as DNA, the CDR3 is TGTGCCAGCAGCCTCGTCCGGACTAGCTACGAGCAGTACTTC. This codes for CASSLVRTSYEQYF. The full variable domain, in which reference TRBV7-2 and TRBJ2-7 provide the parts outside the CDR3, is GAGVSQSPSNKVTEKGKDVELRCDPISGHTALYWYRQSLGQGLEFLIYFQGNSAPDKSGLPSDRFSAERTGGSVSTLTIQRTQQEDSAVYLCASSLVRTSYEQYFGPGTRLTVT.

In this sample, this clonotype turned up many times. The chain uses TRBV20-1 and TRBJ2-5; D is ambiguous. The germline CDR1 and CDR2 sequences are DFQATT and SNEGSKA (reference sequence). The CDR3 length is 12 residues. V lost 3 bases, J lost 7 bases, and 12 bases lay in between. The CDR3 DNA sequence: TGCAGTGCTAGTCCCCACCCGGTGACCCAGTACTTC. This sequence encodes CSASPHPVTQYF.

This clonotype was counted at least ten times. The V gene is TRBV5-1, the J gene TRBJ1-4; TRBD1 aligns across 7 bases. The germline gives CDR1 SGHRS, CDR2 YFSETQ. J gave up 7 bases and V 4 bases, and 10 bases lay outside the gene matches. CDR3 length: 15 residues. The CDR3 DNA reads TGCGCCAGCAGCCCTGGAGAGGGGGCGGGTGAAAAACTGTTTTTT. As protein: CASSPGEGAGEKLFF.

This clonotype was observed many times. The CDR3 DNA reads TGTGCCAGCAGCTGGCGACTAGCGGGGGGGCACGAGCAGTACTTC. This gives the protein CASSWRLAGGHEQYF. The chain links TRBV3-1 to TRBJ2-7; 14 bases align to TRBD2. J lost 5 bases, V lost 5 bases, and 5 bases had no gene match. This CDR3 comprises 15 residues. From germline, CDR1 is LGHDT and CDR2 YNNKEL (reference sequence).

This clonotype has only a few counts. J is TRBJ2-7 and V is TRBV27; 8 positions agree with TRBD1. The germline V gene encodes CDR1 MNHEY and CDR2 SMNVEV (reference sequence). The CDR3 consists of 15 residues. V gave up 5 bases and J gave up 3 bases; unmatched junction bases: 9. The CDR3 here is CASSEYGTGVYEQYF. The DNA for the CDR3 is TGTGCCAGCAGTGAATATGGGACAGGAGTCTACGAGCAGTACTTC.